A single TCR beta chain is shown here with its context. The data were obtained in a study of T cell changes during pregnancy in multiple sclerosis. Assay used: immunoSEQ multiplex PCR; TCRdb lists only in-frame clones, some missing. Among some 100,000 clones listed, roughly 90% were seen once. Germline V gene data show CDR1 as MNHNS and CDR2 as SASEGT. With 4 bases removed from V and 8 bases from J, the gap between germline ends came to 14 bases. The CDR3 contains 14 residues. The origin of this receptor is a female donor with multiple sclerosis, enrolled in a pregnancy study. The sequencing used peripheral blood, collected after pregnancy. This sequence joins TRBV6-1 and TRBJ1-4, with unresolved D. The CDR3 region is CASSADFLGEKLFF. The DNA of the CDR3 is TGTGCCAGCAGTGCGGACTTCCTAGGGGAAAAACTGTTTTTT.